The present TCR beta chain was sequenced within a study of blood T cell repertoires in COVID-19. Study-level background: Samples of COVID-19 (acute and convalescent) were obtained from the United States, Italy and Spain. In each case, the material was cDNA or gDNA derived from T cells, B-cell-depleted T cells, or PBMCs.

CDR1 and CDR2 from the germline V gene are MGHRA and YSYEKL. CDR3 length equals 16 residues. V lost 1 base and J lost 0, with 13 bases in between. In the original analysis: Reference gene primer amplification gave nucleated cell count estimates. Libraries were prepared by immunoSEQ multiplex PCR; TCRdb keeps only in-frame clonotypes and omits some of them. That table is the source of V, J and clone size, and D and trimming were worked out from the DNA. The repertoire holds some 77,000 clones, with around four fifths as singletons. V gene TRBV4-1 combines with J gene TRBJ2-7; D not certain. The origin of this receptor is a woman aged 55 to 70 with acute or convalescent COVID-19. The sequencing input was peripheral blood. As DNA, the CDR3 is TGCGCCAGCAGCCAAGCGAGCTCAACTAACTCCTACGAGCAGTACTTC. Amino acids: CASSQASSTNSYEQYF.